Listed here are 3 T cell receptor beta chains from one sample, sequenced in a study of molecular identifiers for immune sequencing clone quantification (dated by TCRdb to the late 2010s). Libraries were prepared through PCR. Sequencing took place on a NextSeq 500. TCRdb's own reprocessing of the public reads used fastp at Q25 and MiXCR and kept productive beta chains. Rows are combined by CDR3 protein, so each entry shows the most common genes and DNA. The sample data list 400,000 to 600,000 distinct CDR3 sequences, and under 30% of these were observed just once. The ten biggest clones cover approximately 0.76% of the sample. Material: naive CD8+ T cells from blood, with Jurkat cell RNA spiked in. The label giving this sample's cell subset or site can be read as: FACS-sorted CD8+CD4-CCR7+CD45RA+ naive T cells. The origin of the receptors is a human donor in good health. Some libraries in this study had Jurkat cell RNA spiked in.

In this sample, this clonotype turned up a few times. This chain connects TRBV7-9 to TRBJ2-7; 7 bases agree with TRBD2. The CDR3 is 14 residues long. V shed 3 bases, J shed 4 bases, and the junction held 6 bases outside the gene matches. Germline V lookup: CDR1 SEHNR, CDR2 FQNEAQ (reference sequence). The CDR3 loop reads CASSLPGGLYEQYF. In DNA form, the CDR3 reads TGTGCCAGCAGCTTGCCGGGAGGTTTGTACGAGCAGTACTTC.

This clonotype was detected only a few times. The chain couples TRBV7-9 to TRBJ1-1, with D unclear. CDR1 is SEHNR, CDR2 FQNEAQ, per germline (reference sequence). V gave up 6 bases and J gave up 6 bases, with 20 bases separating them. CDR3 length: 15 amino acids. The CDR3 sequence is CASRPPAVSGPEAFF. The CDR3, as DNA: TGTGCCAGCAGGCCCCCAGCTGTTTCGGGCCCTGAAGCTTTCTTT.

The chain employs TRBV20-1 and TRBJ2-7; 9 bases fit TRBD2. The ends lost 5 bases at V and 5 bases at J; junction bases unmatched: 10. The germline V gene has CDR1 DFQATT and CDR2 SNEGSKA (reference sequence). This CDR3 spans 14 amino acids. The CDR3 region is CSACRREGLDEQYF. The CDR3 coding sequence is TGCAGTGCTTGCCGGCGGGAGGGCCTAGACGAGCAGTACTTC.